This T cell receptor beta chain was profiled in a study of T-cell memory formation after mild COVID-19. Trimming left V 2 bases short and J 8 bases short, with 11 bases between. This CDR3 has 13 residues. Germline V gene data show CDR1 as KGHDR and CDR2 as SFDVKD. It was 5'RACE with constant-segment primers that produced the TCR alpha and TCR beta cDNA libraries, which carried sample barcodes and UMIs. TCRdb reanalysed the 5' RACE reads using MiXCR and keeps one entry per CDR3 protein. The repertoire includes under 600,000 distinct CDR3 sequences, 20% to 25% of them detected once, and 8.4% sits in the top ten. This clonotype occurred a few times. Its antigen is still unknown. Regarding the study as a whole: Chiefly within CM and EM were the contracting CD4+ clones; CD8+ ones were within EMRA. Contracting clones, day 15 to 85, had balanced CD4/CD8, and later expanders favored CD4+. Prior to infection, memory already included some responding clones, suggesting cross-reactive memory joined.

The sequence came from an adult woman who had mild COVID-19 (a few samples of this study predate the infection). Cell type and time point are not known. The sample was PBMCs or a T cell subset sorted from them (not recorded which). The gene calls are TRBV24-1 and TRBJ1-1; D gene uncertain. CDR3 loop: CATSDSSGPEAFF. CDR3 DNA: TGTGCCACCAGTGATTCTTCCGGACCGGAAGCTTTCTTT.